Below, one T cell receptor beta chain is given with its context. No antigen is known for it. From germline, CDR1 is SGHDT and CDR2 YYEEEE. The CDR3 length is 13 residues. Trimming left V 4 bases short and J 3 bases short, with 8 bases between. The record originates from a study of shared clonotypes between healthy human individuals. Study conclusions and caveats: Among the subsets, naive ones generally showed larger estimated richness than memory ones. A handful of donors showed sharing of approximately 5% of naive CD4 clonotypes. Generation probabilities of non-shared clonotypes were lower (relative to those shared by all four donors). The rarefaction results pointed to incomplete sorted-subset sequencing despite large depth.

CD45RO-negative cells were positively selected for CCR7, leaving out terminally differentiated effector memory CD45RA+ cells. Here immunoSEQ multiplex PCR was the method, and the copy in TCRdb shows in-frame clones only, minus some. The repertoire consists of 550,000 to 600,000 clones, with 95% to 98% occurring once and the leading ten covering 0.25% to 0.35%. The sequence was obtained from a man aged 25-40 years in good health. The sample consisted of naive CD8+ T cells sorted from blood. The V call is TRBV5-6, the J call TRBJ1-3; the D gene is possibly TRBD1 (6 bases). CDR3 sequence: CASSVGGGNTIYF. As DNA, the CDR3 is TGTGCCAGCAGCGTAGGGGGTGGAAACACCATATATTTT.